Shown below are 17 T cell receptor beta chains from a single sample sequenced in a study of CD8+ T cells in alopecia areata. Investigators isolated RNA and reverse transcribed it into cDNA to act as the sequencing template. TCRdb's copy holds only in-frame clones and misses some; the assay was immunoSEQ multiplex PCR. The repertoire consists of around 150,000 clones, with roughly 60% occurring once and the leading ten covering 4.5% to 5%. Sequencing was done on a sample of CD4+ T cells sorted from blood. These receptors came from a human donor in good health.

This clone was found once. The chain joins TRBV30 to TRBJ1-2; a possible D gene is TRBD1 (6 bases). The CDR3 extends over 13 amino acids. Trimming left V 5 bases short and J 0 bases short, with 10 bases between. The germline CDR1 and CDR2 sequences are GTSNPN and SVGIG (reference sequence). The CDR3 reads CAWSRGPNYGYTF. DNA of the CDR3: TGTGCCTGGTCCAGGGGACCTAACTATGGCTACACCTTC.

The CDR3 DNA is TGTGCCAGTAGTATTTCGGCAGTCCACGAGCAGTACTTC. Amino acids: CASSISAVHEQYF. The V call is TRBV19, the J call TRBJ2-7; D call uncertain. Germline V gives CDR1 LNHDA, CDR2 SQIVND (reference sequence). The V end was cut by 3 bases, the J end by 5 bases, with 11 bases between. This CDR3 region has 13 residues.

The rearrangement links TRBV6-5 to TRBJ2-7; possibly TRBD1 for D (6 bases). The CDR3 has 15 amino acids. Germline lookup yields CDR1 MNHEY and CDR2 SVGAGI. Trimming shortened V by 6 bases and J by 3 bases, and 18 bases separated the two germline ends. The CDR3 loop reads CASRPRVGTFYEQYF. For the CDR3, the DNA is TGTGCCAGCAGACCAAGGGTAGGGACATTCTACGAGCAGTACTTC.

DNA of the CDR3: TGTGCCAGCAGTTACCGGGGACAGGGAACCGGGACCCAGTACTTC. Translated, it gives CASSYRGQGTGTQYF. The chain uses TRBV6-6 and TRBJ2-5; 9 bases match TRBD1. In germline, CDR1 is MNHNY, CDR2 SVGAGI (reference sequence). The ends lost 2 bases at V and 7 bases at J; junction bases unmatched: 8. This CDR3 comprises 15 residues.

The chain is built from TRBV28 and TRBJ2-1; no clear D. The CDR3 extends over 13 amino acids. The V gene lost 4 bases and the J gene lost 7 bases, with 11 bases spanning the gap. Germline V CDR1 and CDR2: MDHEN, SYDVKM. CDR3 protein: CASSSRNLNEQFF. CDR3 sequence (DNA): TGTGCCAGCAGTTCACGGAATCTAAATGAGCAGTTCTTC.

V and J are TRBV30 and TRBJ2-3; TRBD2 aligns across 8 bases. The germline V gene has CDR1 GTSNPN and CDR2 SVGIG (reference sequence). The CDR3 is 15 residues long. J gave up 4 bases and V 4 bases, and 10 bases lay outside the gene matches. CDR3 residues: CAWTTTGGIADTQYF. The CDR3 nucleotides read TGTGCCTGGACCACGACGGGAGGGATTGCAGATACGCAGTATTTT.

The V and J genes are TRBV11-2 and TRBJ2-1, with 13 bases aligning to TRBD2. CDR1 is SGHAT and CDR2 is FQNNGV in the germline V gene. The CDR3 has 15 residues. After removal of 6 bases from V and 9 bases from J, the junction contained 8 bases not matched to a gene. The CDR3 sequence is CASRSTSGRASEQFF. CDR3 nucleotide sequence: TGTGCCAGCAGGTCAACTAGCGGGAGGGCCTCTGAGCAGTTCTTC.

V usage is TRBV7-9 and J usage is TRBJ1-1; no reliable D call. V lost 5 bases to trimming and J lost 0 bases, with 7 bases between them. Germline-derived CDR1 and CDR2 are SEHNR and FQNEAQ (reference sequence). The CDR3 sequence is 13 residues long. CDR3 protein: CASSQLMNTEAFF. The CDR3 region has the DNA TGTGCCAGCAGCCAACTAATGAACACTGAAGCTTTCTTT.

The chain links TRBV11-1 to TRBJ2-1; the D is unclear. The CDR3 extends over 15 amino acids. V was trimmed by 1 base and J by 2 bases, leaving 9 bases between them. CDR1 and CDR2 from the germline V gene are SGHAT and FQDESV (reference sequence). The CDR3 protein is CASSLEGSPYNEQFF. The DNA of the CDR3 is TGTGCCAGCAGCTTAGAGGGCTCCCCCTACAATGAGCAGTTCTTC.

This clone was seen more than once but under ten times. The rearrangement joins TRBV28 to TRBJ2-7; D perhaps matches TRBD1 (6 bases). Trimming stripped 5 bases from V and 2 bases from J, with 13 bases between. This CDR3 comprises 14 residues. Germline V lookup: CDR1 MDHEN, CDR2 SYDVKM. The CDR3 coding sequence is TGTGCCAGCAGTCGGGGCAGGGGAACCTACGAGCAGTACTTC. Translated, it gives CASSRGRGTYEQYF.

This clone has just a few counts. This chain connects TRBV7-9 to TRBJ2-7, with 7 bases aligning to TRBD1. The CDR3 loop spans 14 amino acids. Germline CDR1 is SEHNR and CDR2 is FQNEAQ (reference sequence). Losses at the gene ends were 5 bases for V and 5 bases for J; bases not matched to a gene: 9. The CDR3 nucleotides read TGTGCCAGCAGCACCTACAGGGGTAAGAACGAGCAGTACTTC. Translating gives CASSTYRGKNEQYF.

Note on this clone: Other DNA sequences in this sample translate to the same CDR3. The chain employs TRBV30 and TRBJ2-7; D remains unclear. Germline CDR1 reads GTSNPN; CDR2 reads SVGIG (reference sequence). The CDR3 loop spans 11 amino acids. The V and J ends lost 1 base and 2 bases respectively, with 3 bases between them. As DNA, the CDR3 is TGTGCCTGGAGTGGACCCTACGAGCAGTACTTC. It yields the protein CAWSGPYEQYF.

As DNA, the CDR3 is TGTGCCAGCAGCTTAAGGCGGGAGACAGATACGCAGTATTTT. It translates to CASSLRRETDTQYF. The V gene is TRBV5-6, the J gene TRBJ2-3, with 7 bases fitting TRBD2. The trim removed 2 bases at V and 3 bases at J, leaving 3 bases unmatched. Germline values: CDR1 SGHDT, CDR2 YYEEEE. There are 14 residues in the CDR3.

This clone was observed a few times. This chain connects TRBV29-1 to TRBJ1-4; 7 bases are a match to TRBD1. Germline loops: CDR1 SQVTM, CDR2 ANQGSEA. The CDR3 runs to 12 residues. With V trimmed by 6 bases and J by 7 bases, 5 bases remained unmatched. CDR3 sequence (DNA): TGCAGCGTCCGGACAGGAGTTGAAAAACTGTTTTTT. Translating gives CSVRTGVEKLFF.

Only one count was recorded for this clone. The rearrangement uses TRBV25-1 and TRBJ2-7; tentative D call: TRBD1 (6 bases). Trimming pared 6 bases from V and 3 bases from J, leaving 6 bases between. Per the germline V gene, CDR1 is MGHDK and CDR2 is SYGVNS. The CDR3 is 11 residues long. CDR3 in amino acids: CASRDSYEQYF. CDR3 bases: TGTGCCAGCAGGGACAGCTACGAGCAGTACTTC.

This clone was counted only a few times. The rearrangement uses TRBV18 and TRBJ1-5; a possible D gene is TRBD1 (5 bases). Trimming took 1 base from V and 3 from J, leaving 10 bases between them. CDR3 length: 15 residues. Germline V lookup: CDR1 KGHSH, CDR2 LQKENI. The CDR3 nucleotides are TGTGCCAGCTCACCACTGGAAGGGGTCAATCAGCCCCAGCATTTT. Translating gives CASSPLEGVNQPQHF.

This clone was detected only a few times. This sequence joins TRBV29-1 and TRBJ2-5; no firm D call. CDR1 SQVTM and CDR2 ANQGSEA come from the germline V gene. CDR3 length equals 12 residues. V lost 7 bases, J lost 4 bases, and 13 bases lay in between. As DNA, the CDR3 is TGCAGCGCTCCTCCGGTCCCAGAGACCCAGTACTTC. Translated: CSAPPVPETQYF.